These 3 T cell receptor beta chains came from one sample sequenced in a study of cytomegalovirus exposure and HLA in healthy donors. Vbeta (60) and Jbeta (13) primers were used in the PCR. Method: immunoSEQ multiplex PCR; TCRdb's copy keeps in-frame clones and lacks some. The repertoire consists of about 110,000 clones, with 81% occurring once and the leading ten covering less than 2.5%. What was sequenced was PBMCs. These receptor sequences come from a woman in her 30s in good health and CMV-seronegative.

The gene calls are TRBV6-5 and TRBJ2-7, with TRBD1 matching 9 bases. Germline loops: CDR1 MNHEY, CDR2 SVGAGI. V lost 7 bases, J lost 3 bases, and 7 bases stayed unmatched. The CDR3 has 14 residues. The CDR3 spells CASNPTGGLYEQYF. CDR3 nucleotide sequence: TGTGCCAGCAATCCGACAGGGGGACTCTACGAGCAGTACTTC.

CDR3 DNA sequence: TGTGCCAGCAGATCCTTCGACAGGGGAGCTTTCTTT. Protein sequence: CASRSFDRGAFF. The chain employs TRBV6-1 and TRBJ1-1, with 8 bases fitting TRBD1. Germline CDR1 and CDR2: MNHNS and SASEGT. With 6 bases clipped from V and 10 bases from J, the junction kept 7 bases outside the gene matches. There are 12 residues in the CDR3.

In this sample, this clone turned up a few times. The chain employs TRBV27 and TRBJ1-3, with TRBD1 identical over 7 bases. The CDR3 loop spans 15 amino acids. CDR1 and CDR2 from the germline V gene are MNHEY and SMNVEV (reference sequence). V lost 5 bases to trimming and J lost 2 bases; unmatched junction nucleotides: 6. The CDR3 sequence: CASSRTGIAGNTIYF. CDR3 sequence (DNA): TGTGCCAGCAGTCGGACAGGAATTGCTGGAAACACCATATATTTT.